Below, one TCR beta chain is given with its context. What it recognizes is unknown. Timing groups of about 4 and about 12 weeks for second doses were pooled. Sequencing used immunoSEQ multiplex PCR; TCRdb keeps in-frame clones, though not all of them. The sample has roughly 150,000 clones, 90% seen once; the top ten hold about 6%. Germline V CDR1 and CDR2: MNHEY, SVGAGI. V gave up 7 bases and J gave up 6 bases, with 21 bases separating them. This CDR3 comprises 15 residues. The data stem from a study of T cell responses to AZD1222 COVID-19 vaccine. General study points: Increases in Spike-specific TCR breadth and depth were seen after two AZD1222 doses.

V gene TRBV6-5 combines with J gene TRBJ1-2; TRBD1 is a possible D gene (6 bases). Specimen: peripheral blood, collected 28 days after the second AZD1222 dose. The sequence was obtained from an adult who received the AZD1222 COVID-19 vaccine. This CDR3 reads CASTTLIQGTHGYTF. CDR3 in DNA: TGTGCCAGCACCACTCTAATACAGGGTACCCATGGCTACACCTTC.